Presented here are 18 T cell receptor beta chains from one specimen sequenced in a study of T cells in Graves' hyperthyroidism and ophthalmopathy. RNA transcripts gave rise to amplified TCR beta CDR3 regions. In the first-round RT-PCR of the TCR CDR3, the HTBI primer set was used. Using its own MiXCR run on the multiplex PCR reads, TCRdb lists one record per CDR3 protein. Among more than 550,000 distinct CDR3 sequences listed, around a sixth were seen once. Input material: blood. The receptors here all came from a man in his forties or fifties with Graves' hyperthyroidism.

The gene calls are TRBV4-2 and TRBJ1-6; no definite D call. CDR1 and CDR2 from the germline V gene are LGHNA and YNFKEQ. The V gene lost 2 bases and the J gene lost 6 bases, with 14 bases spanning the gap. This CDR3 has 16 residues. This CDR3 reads CASSQSSEGGNSPLHF. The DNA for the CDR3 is TGTGCCAGCAGCCAAAGTAGCGAGGGCGGTAATTCACCCCTCCACTTT.

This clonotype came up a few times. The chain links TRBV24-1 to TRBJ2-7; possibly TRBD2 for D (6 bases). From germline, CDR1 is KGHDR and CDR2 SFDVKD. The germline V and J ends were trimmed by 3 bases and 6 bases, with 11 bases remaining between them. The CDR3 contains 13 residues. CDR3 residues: CATSDPPGVEQYF. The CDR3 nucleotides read TGTGCCACCAGTGATCCTCCGGGGGTCGAGCAGTACTTC.

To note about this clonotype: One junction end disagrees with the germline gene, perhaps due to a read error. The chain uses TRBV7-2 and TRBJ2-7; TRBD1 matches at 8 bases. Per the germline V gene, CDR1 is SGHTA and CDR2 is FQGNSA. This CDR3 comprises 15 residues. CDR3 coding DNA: TGTGCCAGCAGCTTACAATCGGACAGGGTCTACGAGCACTACTTC. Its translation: CASSLQSDRVYEHYF.

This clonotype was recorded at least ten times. CDR3 region: CASSETGQHNYGYTF. CDR3 nucleotides: TGTGCCAGCAGTGAAACGGGACAGCATAACTATGGCTACACCTTC. J is TRBJ1-2 and V is TRBV12-3 or TRBV12-4, with TRBD1 matching 7 bases. CDR3 length: 15 residues. V lost 5 bases and J lost 1; bases outside the gene matches: 7.

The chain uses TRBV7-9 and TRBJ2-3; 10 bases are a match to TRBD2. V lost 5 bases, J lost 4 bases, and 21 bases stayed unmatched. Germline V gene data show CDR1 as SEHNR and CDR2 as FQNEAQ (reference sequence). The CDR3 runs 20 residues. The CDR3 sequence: CASSMREGFRTSGIPDTQYF. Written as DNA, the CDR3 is TGTGCCAGCAGCATGAGGGAGGGGTTCCGGACTAGCGGTATTCCAGATACGCAGTATTTT.

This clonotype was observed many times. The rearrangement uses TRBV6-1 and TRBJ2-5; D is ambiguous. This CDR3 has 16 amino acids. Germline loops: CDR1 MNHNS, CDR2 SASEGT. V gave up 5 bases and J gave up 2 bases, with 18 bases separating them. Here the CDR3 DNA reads TGTGCCAGCAGTTTCGGTCGTTTGGCACCGCAAGAGACCCAGTACTTC. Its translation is CASSFGRLAPQETQYF.

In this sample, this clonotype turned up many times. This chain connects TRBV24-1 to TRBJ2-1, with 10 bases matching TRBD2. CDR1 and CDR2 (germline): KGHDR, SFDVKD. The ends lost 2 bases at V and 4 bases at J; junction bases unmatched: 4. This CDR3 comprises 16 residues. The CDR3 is CATSDSLAGEYNEQFF. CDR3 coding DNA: TGTGCCACCAGTGATTCCCTAGCGGGGGAGTACAATGAGCAGTTCTTC.

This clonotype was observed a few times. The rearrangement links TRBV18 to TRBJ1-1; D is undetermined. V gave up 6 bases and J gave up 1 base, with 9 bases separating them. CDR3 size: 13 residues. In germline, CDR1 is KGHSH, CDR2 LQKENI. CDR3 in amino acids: CASSYDQNTEAFF. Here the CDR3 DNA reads TGTGCCAGCTCTTATGACCAGAACACTGAAGCTTTCTTT.

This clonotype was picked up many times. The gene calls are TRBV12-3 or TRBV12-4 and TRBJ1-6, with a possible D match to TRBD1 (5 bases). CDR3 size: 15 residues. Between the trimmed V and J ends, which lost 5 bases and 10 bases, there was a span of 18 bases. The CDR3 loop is CASSPRRGGLSPLHF. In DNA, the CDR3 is TGTGCCAGCAGTCCACGGCGGGGGGGTCTCTCACCCCTCCACTTT.

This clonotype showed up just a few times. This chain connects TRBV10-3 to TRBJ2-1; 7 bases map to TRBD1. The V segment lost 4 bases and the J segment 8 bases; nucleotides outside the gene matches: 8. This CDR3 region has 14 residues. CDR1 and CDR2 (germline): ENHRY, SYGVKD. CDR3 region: CAISAEQGIHEQFF. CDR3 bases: TGTGCCATCAGTGCGGAACAGGGGATCCATGAGCAGTTCTTC.

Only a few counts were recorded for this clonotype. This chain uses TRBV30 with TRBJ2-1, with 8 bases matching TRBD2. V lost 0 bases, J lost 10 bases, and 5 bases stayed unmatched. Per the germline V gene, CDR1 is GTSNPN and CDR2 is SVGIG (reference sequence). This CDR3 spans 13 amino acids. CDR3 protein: CAWSVAGVWEQFF. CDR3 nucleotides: TGTGCCTGGAGTGTAGCGGGAGTATGGGAGCAGTTCTTC.

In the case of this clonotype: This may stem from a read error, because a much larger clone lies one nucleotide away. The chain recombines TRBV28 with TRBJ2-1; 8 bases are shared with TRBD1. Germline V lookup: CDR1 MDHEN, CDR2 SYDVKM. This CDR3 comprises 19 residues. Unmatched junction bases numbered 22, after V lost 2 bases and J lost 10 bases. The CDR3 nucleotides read TGTGCCAGCAGTTTAATGATCACAGGGGGTCATAAAGTATCCTACGAGCAGTTCTTC. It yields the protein CASSLMITGGHKVSYEQFF.

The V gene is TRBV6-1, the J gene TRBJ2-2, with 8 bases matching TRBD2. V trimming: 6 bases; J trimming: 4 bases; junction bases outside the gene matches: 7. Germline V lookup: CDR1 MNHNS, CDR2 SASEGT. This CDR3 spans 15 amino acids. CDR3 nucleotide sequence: TGTGCCAGCAGGACGGAGCGGGAGAGCACCGGGGAGCTGTTTTTT. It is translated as CASRTERESTGELFF.

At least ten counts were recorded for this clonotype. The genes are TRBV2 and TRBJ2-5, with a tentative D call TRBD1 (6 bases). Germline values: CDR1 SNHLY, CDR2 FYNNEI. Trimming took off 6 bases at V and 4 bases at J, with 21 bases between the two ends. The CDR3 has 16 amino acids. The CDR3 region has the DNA TGTGCCAGCAGGAACTGGGGGCAGGGTGGTATAGAGACCCAGTACTTC. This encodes CASRNWGQGGIETQYF. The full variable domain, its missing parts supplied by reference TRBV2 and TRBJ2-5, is EPEVTQTPSHQVTQMGQEVILRCVPISNHLYFYWYRQILGQKVEFLVSFYNNEISEKSEIFDDQFSVERPDGSNFTLKIRSTKLEDSAMYFCASRNWGQGGIETQYFGPGTRLLVL.

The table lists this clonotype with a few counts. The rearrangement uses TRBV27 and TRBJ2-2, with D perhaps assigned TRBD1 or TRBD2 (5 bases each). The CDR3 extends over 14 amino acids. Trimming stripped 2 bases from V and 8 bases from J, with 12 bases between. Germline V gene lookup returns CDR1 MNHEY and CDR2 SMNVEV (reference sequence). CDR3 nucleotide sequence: TGTGCCAGCAGTTTACAGGGTGGGAGTGGGGAGCTGTTTTTT. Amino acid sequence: CASSLQGGSGELFF.

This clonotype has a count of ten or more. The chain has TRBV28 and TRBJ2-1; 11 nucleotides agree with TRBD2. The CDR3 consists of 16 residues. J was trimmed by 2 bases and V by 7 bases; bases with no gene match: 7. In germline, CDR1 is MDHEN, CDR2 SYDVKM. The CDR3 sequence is CASTRTSGLPYNEQFF. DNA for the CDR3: TGTGCCAGCACCCGGACTAGCGGGTTACCCTACAATGAGCAGTTCTTC.

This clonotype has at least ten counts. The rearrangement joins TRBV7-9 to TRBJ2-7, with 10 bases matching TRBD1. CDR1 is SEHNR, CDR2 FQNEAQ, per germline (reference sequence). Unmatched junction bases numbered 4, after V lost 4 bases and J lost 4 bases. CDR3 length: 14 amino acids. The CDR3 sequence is CASSSGQGEYEQYF. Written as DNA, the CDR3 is TGTGCCAGCAGCTCCGGACAGGGGGAGTACGAGCAGTACTTC.

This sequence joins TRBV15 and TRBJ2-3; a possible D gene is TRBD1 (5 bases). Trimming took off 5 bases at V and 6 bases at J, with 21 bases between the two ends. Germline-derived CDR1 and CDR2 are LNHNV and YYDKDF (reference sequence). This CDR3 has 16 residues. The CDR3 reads CATSFRRGVSSDTQYF. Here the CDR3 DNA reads TGTGCCACCAGCTTTAGAAGGGGCGTATCATCGGATACGCAGTATTTT.